This TCR beta chain derives from a study of blood T cell repertoires in COVID-19. Whole-study context: There were acute and convalescent COVID-19 samples, and they came from the United States, Italy and Spain.

Germline CDR1 reads SGDLS; CDR2 reads YYNGEE. CDR3 length equals 17 residues. J was trimmed by 1 base and V by 7 bases; bases with no gene match: 10. Here immunoSEQ multiplex PCR was the method, and the copy in TCRdb shows in-frame clones only, minus some. The sample lists fewer than 200,000 clones, about 90% occurring once. Followed longitudinally, the Seattle patients had been enrolled during active infection. V is TRBV9 and J is TRBJ2-1, with 11 bases lining up with TRBD2. The receptor was derived from a man aged 30-40 years with COVID-19, enrolled during active disease. Sequencing input: peripheral blood. The CDR3, as DNA: TGTGCCAGCTCTTCCCACCTAGCGGGAGGTTCCTACAATGAGCAGTTCTTC. Encoded protein: CASSSHLAGGSYNEQFF.